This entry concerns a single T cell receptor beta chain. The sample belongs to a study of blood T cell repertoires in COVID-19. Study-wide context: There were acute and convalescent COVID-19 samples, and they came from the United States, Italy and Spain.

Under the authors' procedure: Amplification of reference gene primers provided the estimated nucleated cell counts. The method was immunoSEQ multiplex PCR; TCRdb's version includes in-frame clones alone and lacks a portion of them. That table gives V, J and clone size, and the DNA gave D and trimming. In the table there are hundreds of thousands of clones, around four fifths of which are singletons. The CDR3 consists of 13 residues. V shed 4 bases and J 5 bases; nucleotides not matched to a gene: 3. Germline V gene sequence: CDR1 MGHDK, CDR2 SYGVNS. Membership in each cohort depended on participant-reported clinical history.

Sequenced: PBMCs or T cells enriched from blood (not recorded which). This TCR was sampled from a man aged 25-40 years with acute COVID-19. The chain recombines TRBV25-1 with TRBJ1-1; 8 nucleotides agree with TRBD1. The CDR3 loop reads CASSAQGATEAFF. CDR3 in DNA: TGTGCCAGCAGTGCCCAGGGGGCGACTGAAGCTTTCTTT.